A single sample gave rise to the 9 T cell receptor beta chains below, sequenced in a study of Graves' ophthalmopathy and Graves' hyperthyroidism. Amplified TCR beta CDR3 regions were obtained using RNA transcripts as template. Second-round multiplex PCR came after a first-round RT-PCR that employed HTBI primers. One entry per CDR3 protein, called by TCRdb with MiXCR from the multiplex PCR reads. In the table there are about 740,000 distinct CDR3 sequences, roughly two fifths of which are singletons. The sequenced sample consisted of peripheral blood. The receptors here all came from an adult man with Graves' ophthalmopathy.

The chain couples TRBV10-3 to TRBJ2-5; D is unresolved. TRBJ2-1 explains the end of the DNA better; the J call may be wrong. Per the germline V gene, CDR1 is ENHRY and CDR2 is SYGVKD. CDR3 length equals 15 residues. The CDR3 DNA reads TGTGCCATCAGTGAAGGTTGGACCACCCGAGGTGAGCAGTTCTTC. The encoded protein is CAISEGWTTRGEQFF.

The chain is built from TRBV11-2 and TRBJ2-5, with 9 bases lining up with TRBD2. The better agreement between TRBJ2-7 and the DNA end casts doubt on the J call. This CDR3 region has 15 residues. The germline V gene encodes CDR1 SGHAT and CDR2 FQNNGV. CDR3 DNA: TGTGCCAGCAGTTGGAGACTAGCGGAGTCCTACGAGCAGTACTTC. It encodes CASSWRLAESYEQYF.

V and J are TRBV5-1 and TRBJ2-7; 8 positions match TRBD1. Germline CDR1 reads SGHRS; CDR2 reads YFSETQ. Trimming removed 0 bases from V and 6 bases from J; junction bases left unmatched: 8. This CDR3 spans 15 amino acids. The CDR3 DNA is TGCGCCAGCAGCTTGGTGGCAGGGGGCGAGGTCGAGCAGTACTTC. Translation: CASSLVAGGEVEQYF.

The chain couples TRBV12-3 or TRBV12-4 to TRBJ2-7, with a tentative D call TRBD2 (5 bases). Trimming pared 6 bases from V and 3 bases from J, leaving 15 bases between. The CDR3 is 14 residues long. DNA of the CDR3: TGTGCCAGCAGGCCTGGACTGAACCACTACGAGCAGTACTTC. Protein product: CASRPGLNHYEQYF.

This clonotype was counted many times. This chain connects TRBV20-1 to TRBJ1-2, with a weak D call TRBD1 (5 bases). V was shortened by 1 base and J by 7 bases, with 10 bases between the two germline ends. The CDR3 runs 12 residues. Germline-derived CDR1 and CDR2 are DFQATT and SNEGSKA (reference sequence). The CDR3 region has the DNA TGCAGTGCTAGAGCAGGGCAGGTTGGCTACACCTTC. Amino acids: CSARAGQVGYTF.

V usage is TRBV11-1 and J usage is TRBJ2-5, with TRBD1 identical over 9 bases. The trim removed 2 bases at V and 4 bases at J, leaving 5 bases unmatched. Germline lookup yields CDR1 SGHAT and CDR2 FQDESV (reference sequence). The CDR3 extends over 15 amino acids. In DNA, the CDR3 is TGTGCCAGCAGCTTAACAGGGGGCGCGGGAGAGACCCAGTACTTC. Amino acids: CASSLTGGAGETQYF.

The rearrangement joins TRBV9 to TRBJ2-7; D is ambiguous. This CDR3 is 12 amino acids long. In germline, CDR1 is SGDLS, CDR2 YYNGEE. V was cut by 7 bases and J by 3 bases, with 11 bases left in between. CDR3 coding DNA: TGTGCCAGCGGAACCAATTACTACGAGCAGTACTTC. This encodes CASGTNYYEQYF.

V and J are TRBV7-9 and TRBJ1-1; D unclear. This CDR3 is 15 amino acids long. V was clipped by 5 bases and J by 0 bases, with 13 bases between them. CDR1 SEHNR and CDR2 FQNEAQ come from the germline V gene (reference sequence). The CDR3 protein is CASSPRGIMNTEAFF. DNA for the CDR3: TGTGCCAGCAGCCCGCGGGGAATAATGAACACTGAAGCTTTCTTT.

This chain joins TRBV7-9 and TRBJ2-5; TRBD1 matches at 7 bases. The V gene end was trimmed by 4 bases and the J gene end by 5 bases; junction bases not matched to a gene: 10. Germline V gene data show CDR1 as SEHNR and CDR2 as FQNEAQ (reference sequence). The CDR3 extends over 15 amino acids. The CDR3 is CASSSDRNTGETQYF. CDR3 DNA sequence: TGTGCCAGCAGCTCGGACAGGAACACCGGGGAGACCCAGTACTTC.